This T cell receptor beta chain stems from a study of blood T cells in healthy people across ages. The sample holds a few counts of this clonotype. The trim removed 5 bases at V and 6 bases at J, leaving 5 bases unmatched. CDR1 and CDR2 (germline): SGHTA, FQGNSA. The CDR3 covers 15 residues. Primed by a sample-barcoded 5' primer and a J-beta primer mix, a second PCR proceeded for about 6 to 12 cycles. TCRdb recomputed calls from the 5' RACE reads with MiXCR, one row per CDR3 protein. The sample has 450,000 to 700,000 distinct CDR3 sequences, 27% seen once. The V call is TRBV7-2, the J call TRBJ2-2; TRBD2 agrees at 11 bases. The receptor was derived from a woman in her 70s in good health. Material: blood. The CDR3 region is CASSEGLAEAGELFF. Here the CDR3 DNA reads TGTGCCAGCAGCGAGGGACTAGCGGAGGCCGGGGAGCTGTTTTTT.